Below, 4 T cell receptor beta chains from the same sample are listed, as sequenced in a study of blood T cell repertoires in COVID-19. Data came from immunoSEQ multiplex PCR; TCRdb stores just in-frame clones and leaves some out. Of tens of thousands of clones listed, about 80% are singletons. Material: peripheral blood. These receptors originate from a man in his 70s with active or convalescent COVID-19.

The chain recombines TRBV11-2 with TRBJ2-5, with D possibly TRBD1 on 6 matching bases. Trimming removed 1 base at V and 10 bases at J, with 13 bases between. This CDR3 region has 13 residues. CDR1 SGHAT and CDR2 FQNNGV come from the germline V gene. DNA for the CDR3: TGTGCCAGCAGCTTAGGGGACACAGGAGACCAGTACTTC. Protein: CASSLGDTGDQYF.

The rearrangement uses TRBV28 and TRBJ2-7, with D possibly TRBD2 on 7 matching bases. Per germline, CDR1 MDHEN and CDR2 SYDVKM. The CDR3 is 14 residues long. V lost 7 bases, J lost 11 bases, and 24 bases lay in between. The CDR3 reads CASTQGGGFFLEYF. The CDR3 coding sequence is TGTGCCAGCACCCAGGGAGGGGGTTTTTTTTTGGAGTACTTC.

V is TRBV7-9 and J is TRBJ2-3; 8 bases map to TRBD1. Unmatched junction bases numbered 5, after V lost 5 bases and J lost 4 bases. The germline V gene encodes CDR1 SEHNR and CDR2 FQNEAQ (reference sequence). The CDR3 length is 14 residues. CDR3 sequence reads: CASSQDRGADTQYF. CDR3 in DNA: TGTGCCAGCAGCCAAGACAGGGGTGCAGATACGCAGTATTTT. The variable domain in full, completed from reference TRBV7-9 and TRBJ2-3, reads DTGVSQNPRHKITKRGQNVTFRCDPISEHNRLYWYRQTLGQGPEFLTYFQNEAQLEKSRLLSDRFSAERPKGSFSTLEIQRTEQGDSAMYLCASSQDRGADTQYFGPGTRLTVL.

The CDR3 nucleotides are TGCGCCAGCAGTGAGTCTTTGGACATTTACAATGAGCAGTTCTTC. Amino acids: CASSESLDIYNEQFF. This chain connects TRBV10-1 to TRBJ2-1; a possible D gene is TRBD1 (5 bases). Per germline, CDR1 WNHNN and CDR2 SYGVQD (reference sequence). V dropped 0 bases and J dropped 4 bases, with 10 bases sitting between them. This CDR3 spans 15 amino acids.